The next 21 T cell receptor beta chains were all read from a single sample in a study of cytomegalovirus exposure and HLA in healthy donors. The PCR ran on 60 Vbeta and 13 Jbeta primers. Libraries were prepared by immunoSEQ multiplex PCR; TCRdb keeps only in-frame clonotypes and omits some of them. Seen here are about 150,000 clones, approximately 68% observed once, and the top ten hold approximately 2%. Sequencing was performed on PBMCs. The receptors shown here come from a middle-aged man in good health and CMV-seronegative.

As DNA, the CDR3 is TGTGCCAGCGGCAGGGCAGACGAGCAGTACTTC. Translated, it gives CASGRADEQYF. The chain combines TRBV6-1 with TRBJ2-7; tentatively, D is TRBD1 (5 bases). The germline V and J ends were trimmed by 8 bases and 5 bases, with 10 bases remaining between them. This CDR3 has 11 residues. Germline V CDR1 and CDR2: MNHNS, SASEGT.

This chain links TRBV7-9 with TRBJ1-6, with 7 positions matching TRBD1. The CDR3 runs to 13 residues. Germline CDR1 SEHNR, CDR2 FQNEAQ (reference sequence). Trimming removed 10 bases from V and 9 bases from J; junction bases left unmatched: 9. CDR3 sequence: CAIPGQKASPLHF. The CDR3 DNA reads TGTGCCATTCCGGGACAGAAGGCTTCACCCCTCCACTTT.

A single count supports this clone. The chain recombines TRBV2 with TRBJ1-1; possible D gene TRBD1, 5 bases. Between the trimmed V and J ends, which lost 6 bases and 5 bases, there was a span of 16 bases. This CDR3 spans 14 amino acids. Germline V lookup: CDR1 SNHLY, CDR2 FYNNEI. The CDR3 nucleotides are TGTGCCAGCAGGGCTGGTGGGGCGCGGACTGAAGCTTTCTTT. This encodes CASRAGGARTEAFF.

In this sample, this clone turned up a few times. This chain links TRBV27 with TRBJ1-1, with TRBD1 matching over 10 bases. The CDR3 runs 14 residues. V gave up 1 base and J gave up 12 bases; unmatched junction bases: 8. Germline V lookup: CDR1 MNHEY, CDR2 SMNVEV (reference sequence). The CDR3 loop is CASSLFWDRGLSFF. The CDR3 nucleotides are TGTGCCAGCAGTTTATTCTGGGACAGGGGATTGTCTTTCTTT.

The rearrangement joins TRBV7-7 to TRBJ2-5, with 12 bases that match TRBD2. Germline values: CDR1 SSHAT, CDR2 FNYEAQ (reference sequence). The J segment lost 2 bases and the V segment lost 2 bases, leaving 3 bases of the junction unmatched. The CDR3 has 16 residues. CDR3 region: CASSLMLAGGQETQYF. The CDR3 region has the DNA TGTGCCAGCAGCTTAATGCTAGCGGGAGGGCAAGAGACCCAGTACTTC.

The DNA of the CDR3 is TGCGCCAGCAGCCTCGGAACAGCTAACTATGGCTACACCTTC. Protein sequence: CASSLGTANYGYTF. The chain links TRBV5-1 to TRBJ1-2; no clear D gene. With 4 bases removed from V and 0 bases from J, the gap between germline ends came to 10 bases. The CDR3 length is 14 residues. From germline, CDR1 is SGHRS and CDR2 YFSETQ. Based on the CDR3 plus reference TRBV5-1 and TRBJ1-2, the full variable domain is KAGVTQTPRYLIKTRGQQVTLSCSPISGHRSVSWYQQTPGQGLQFLFEYFSETQRNKGNFPGRFSGRQFSNSRSEMNVSTLELGDSALYLCASSLGTANYGYTFGSGTRLTVV.

This rearrangement joins TRBV4-3 to TRBJ2-7, with D perhaps matching TRBD2 (6 bases). Trimming pared 1 base from V and 8 bases from J, leaving 15 bases between. This CDR3 spans 14 amino acids. The germline V gene has CDR1 LGHNA and CDR2 YSLEER. DNA of the CDR3: TGCGCCAGCAGCCAAGCGGCAGCGGGTGCGCAGCAGTACTTC. Its protein is CASSQAAAGAQQYF.

The chain is built from TRBV5-1 and TRBJ2-7, with unresolved D. Trimming pared 0 bases from V and 2 bases from J, leaving 9 bases between. The length of the CDR3 is 14 residues. Germline CDR1 and CDR2: SGHRS and YFSETQ. The CDR3 protein is CASSLGLETYEQYF. DNA for the CDR3: TGCGCCAGCAGCTTGGGACTCGAAACCTACGAGCAGTACTTC.

The chain links TRBV7-9 to TRBJ1-1; D ambiguous. The V and J ends lost 0 bases and 3 bases respectively, with 14 bases between them. The germline V gene has CDR1 SEHNR and CDR2 FQNEAQ (reference sequence). This CDR3 spans 16 amino acids. The DNA for the CDR3 is TGTGCCAGCAGCTTAGCGGTGAGGGTGGTCGACACTGAAGCTTTCTTT. Encoded protein: CASSLAVRVVDTEAFF. The entire variable domain, with the rest obtained from reference TRBV7-9 and TRBJ1-1, is as follows: DTGVSQNPRHKITKRGQNVTFRCDPISEHNRLYWYRQTLGQGPEFLTYFQNEAQLEKSRLLSDRFSAERPKGSFSTLEIQRTEQGDSAMYLCASSLAVRVVDTEAFFGQGTRLTVV.

This clone was observed a few times. The chain is built from TRBV2 and TRBJ1-4, with 7 bases fitting TRBD1. V gave up 6 bases and J gave up 7 bases; unmatched junction bases: 8. This CDR3 is 14 amino acids long. Germline CDR1 reads SNHLY; CDR2 reads FYNNEI. In DNA, the CDR3 is TGTGCCAGCAGCTCTTGGGGACAGCTTGAAAAACTGTTTTTT. Its translation is CASSSWGQLEKLFF. Together with reference TRBV2 and TRBJ1-4, the CDR3 gives the full variable domain: EPEVTQTPSHQVTQMGQEVILRCVPISNHLYFYWYRQILGQKVEFLVSFYNNEISEKSEIFDDQFSVERPDGSNFTLKIRSTKLEDSAMYFCASSSWGQLEKLFFGSGTQLSVL.

Here the CDR3 reads CASTRSLSSYEQYF. The DNA of the CDR3 is TGTGCCAGCACGCGGTCTCTGAGCTCCTACGAGCAGTACTTC. The genes are TRBV28 and TRBJ2-7; D unresolved. The germline V and J ends were trimmed by 7 bases and 0 bases, with 13 bases remaining between them. This CDR3 region has 14 residues. In germline, CDR1 is MDHEN, CDR2 SYDVKM.

The chain employs TRBV19 and TRBJ1-5; TRBD1 is a possible D gene (5 bases). V was cut by 6 bases and J by 0 bases, with 6 bases left in between. The CDR3 is 13 amino acids. Germline V CDR1 and CDR2: LNHDA, SQIVND (reference sequence). Here the CDR3 reads CASRQDSNQPQHF. DNA for the CDR3: TGTGCCAGTAGACAGGATAGCAATCAGCCCCAGCATTTT.

This clone was observed once. The gene calls are TRBV7-2 and TRBJ2-7, with 10 bases identical to TRBD2. The CDR3 totals 15 residues. The V gene end was trimmed by 5 bases and the J gene end by 1 base; junction bases not matched to a gene: 5. Germline V gives CDR1 SGHTA, CDR2 FQGNSA. The CDR3 region has the DNA TGTGCCAGCAGCCGTCGGACTAGCGGATCCTACGAGCAGTACTTC. Encoded protein: CASSRRTSGSYEQYF. The entire variable domain, with the rest obtained from reference TRBV7-2 and TRBJ2-7, is as follows: GAGVSQSPSNKVTEKGKDVELRCDPISGHTALYWYRQSLGQGLEFLIYFQGNSAPDKSGLPSDRFSAERTGGSVSTLTIQRTQQEDSAVYLCASSRRTSGSYEQYFGPGTRLTVT.

The chain has TRBV7-9 and TRBJ1-4, with unresolved D. V shed 11 bases and J shed 8 bases, with 9 bases lying between them. CDR3 size: 10 residues. Germline-derived CDR1 and CDR2 are SEHNR and FQNEAQ (reference sequence). The CDR3 DNA is TGTGCCTTGTCGGGAGAAAAACTGTTTTTT. The encoded protein is CALSGEKLFF.

The gene calls are TRBV5-1 and TRBJ2-5; 10 bases line up with TRBD1. Trimming at V came to 4 bases and at J to 4 bases, leaving 7 bases not matched to a gene. The germline V gene has CDR1 SGHRS and CDR2 YFSETQ. There are 15 residues in the CDR3. This CDR3 is CASSLRQGAGETQYF. Here the CDR3 DNA reads TGCGCCAGCAGCCTTAGACAGGGGGCAGGAGAGACCCAGTACTTC.

The chain recombines TRBV9 with TRBJ2-1; 12 nucleotides match TRBD2. Germline CDR1 SGDLS, CDR2 YYNGEE. The V segment lost 3 bases and the J segment 3 bases; nucleotides outside the gene matches: 4. This CDR3 comprises 16 residues. Written as DNA, the CDR3 is TGTGCCAGCAGCGCGACTAGCGGGAGATACTACAATGAGCAGTTCTTC. It specifies CASSATSGRYYNEQFF.

This clone was counted once. V gene TRBV27 combines with J gene TRBJ2-1; 9 nucleotides match TRBD2. Germline V lookup: CDR1 MNHEY, CDR2 SMNVEV (reference sequence). Trimming at V came to 5 bases and at J to 4 bases, leaving 6 bases not matched to a gene. This CDR3 is built from 15 residues. CDR3 loop: CASSPWTSEYNEQFF. In DNA form, the CDR3 reads TGTGCCAGCAGTCCATGGACTAGCGAGTACAATGAGCAGTTCTTC.

This chain uses TRBV19 with TRBJ2-7; D is perhaps TRBD1 (6 bases). Trimming stripped 4 bases from V and 6 bases from J, with 16 bases between. Germline values: CDR1 LNHDA, CDR2 SQIVND (reference sequence). The CDR3 covers 14 residues. As DNA, the CDR3 is TGTGCCAGTAGTACAATACAGGGTTTTGGCGAGCAGTACTTC. As protein: CASSTIQGFGEQYF.

The rearrangement uses TRBV2 and TRBJ2-3, with 15 bases that match TRBD2. Germline assignment: CDR1 SNHLY and CDR2 FYNNEI. The CDR3 is 16 amino acids. J was trimmed by 3 bases and V by 6 bases; bases with no gene match: 4. The CDR3 sequence: CASRAGLAGGTDTQYF. Here the CDR3 DNA reads TGTGCCAGCAGAGCGGGACTAGCGGGGGGAACAGATACGCAGTATTTT.

The V call is TRBV19, the J call TRBJ2-5; 8 positions match TRBD1. This CDR3 comprises 14 residues. J gave up 5 bases and V 3 bases, and 5 bases lay outside the gene matches. Germline-derived CDR1 and CDR2 are LNHDA and SQIVND (reference sequence). CDR3 sequence: CASSMTGEMETQYF. The CDR3 nucleotides read TGTGCCAGTAGTATGACAGGGGAAATGGAGACCCAGTACTTC.

The rearrangement joins TRBV6-4 to TRBJ1-1; 8 nucleotides line up with TRBD1. Germline V lookup: CDR1 MRHNA, CDR2 SNTAGT. J was trimmed by 1 base and V by 4 bases; bases with no gene match: 5. The CDR3 length is 15 residues. The CDR3 DNA reads TGTGCCAGCAGTGCGACAGGGGATAAGAACACTGAAGCTTTCTTT. Protein sequence: CASSATGDKNTEAFF.